This record concerns one T cell receptor (beta chain) sequence. The target antigen is unknown. The sample belongs to a study of T cell responses to AZD1222 COVID-19 vaccine. Overall study: Pooled together were second doses at about 4 or about 12 weeks. Study-wide findings and caveats: Compared with day 0, the breadth and depth of the Spike-specific TCR repertoire rose significantly after two doses of AZD1222.

The repertoire was sequenced with immunoSEQ multiplex PCR; TCRdb's copy has only in-frame clones and lacks some. The sample shows 65,000 to 100,000 clones, 65% to 85% of them seen only once. The length of the CDR3 is 17 residues. Germline V gene lookup returns CDR1 SGHRS and CDR2 YFSETQ. V shed 0 bases and J shed 2 bases, with 17 bases lying between them. The receptor was isolated from an adult in good health. Sample: peripheral blood, taken on day 0 of AZD1222 vaccination. The chain couples TRBV5-1 to TRBJ2-5; D is perhaps TRBD1 or TRBD2 (6 bases each). CDR3 nucleotides: TGCGCCAGCAGCTTGGATCGGGGGCGACTGACACAAGAGACCCAGTACTTC. It translates to CASSLDRGRLTQETQYF.